This T cell receptor beta chain was captured by sequencing in a study of chemoradiotherapy in HPV16-positive cancers. Study in general: A couple of HPV16-positive patients' cells yielded candidate HPV-specific clones and common motifs. Broader study findings: Candidate HPV-specific clones and E7-related TCR motifs grew in tumor during treatment.

Here immunoSEQ multiplex PCR was the method, and the copy in TCRdb shows in-frame clones only, minus some. The sample comprises 35,000 to 45,000 clones, under 80% of which are singletons, and about 5% rests with the top ten. Repeated repertoire sampling spanned the course of chemoradiotherapy. Note on this clone: Its specificity is unknown.

The J segment lost 2 bases and the V segment lost 4 bases, leaving 1 base of the junction unmatched. This CDR3 spans 14 amino acids. The V gene's germline CDR1 is MGHDK and CDR2 SYGVNS. The starting material was blood, obtained from a patient who underwent chemoradiotherapy. The chain combines TRBV25-1 with TRBJ2-5; TRBD2 aligns across 10 bases. The origin of this receptor is a human donor with HPV-associated anogenital cancer. Written as DNA, the CDR3 is TGTGCCAGCAGTGGTAGCGGGGGGCAAGAGACCCAGTACTTC. It yields the protein CASSGSGGQETQYF.